The 9 T cell receptor beta chains reported below all come from one sample, sequenced in a study of cytomegalovirus exposure and HLA in healthy donors. The PCR used 60 Vbeta and 13 Jbeta primers. The method was immunoSEQ multiplex PCR; TCRdb's version includes in-frame clones alone and lacks a portion of them. The sample holds about 170,000 clones, 60% to 80% seen once. The sequenced material came from PBMCs. Every receptor here comes from a man aged 35 to 55 in good health and CMV-seronegative.

The chain combines TRBV30 with TRBJ2-1; the match to TRBD2 covers 10 bases. The CDR3 sequence is 15 residues long. The J segment lost 9 bases and the V segment lost 5 bases, leaving 13 bases of the junction unmatched. Germline V CDR1 and CDR2: GTSNPN, SVGIG (reference sequence). This chain's CDR3 is CAWSRGAGGFAEQFF. The CDR3 coding sequence is TGTGCCTGGTCCCGCGGAGCGGGAGGGTTCGCTGAGCAGTTCTTC.

This clone was counted only a few times. The chain employs TRBV6-4 and TRBJ2-1, with 12 bases matching TRBD2. Germline assignment: CDR1 MRHNA and CDR2 SNTAGT. The junction had 11 bases not matched to a gene; V was cut back by 3 bases and J by 5 bases. CDR3 length: 18 residues. The CDR3 coding sequence is TGTGCCAGCAGTGAAGGGCTAGCGGGAGGGAAACACAACAATGAGCAGTTCTTC. Translating it yields CASSEGLAGGKHNNEQFF.

This chain connects TRBV5-1 to TRBJ2-2; TRBD1 is a possible D gene (5 bases). CDR3 length equals 15 residues. Trimming left V 0 bases short and J 6 bases short, with 12 bases between. Germline CDR1 reads SGHRS; CDR2 reads YFSETQ. DNA for the CDR3: TGCGCCAGCAGCTTGGATCCAGGGCGCGCCGGGGAGCTGTTTTTT. Protein product: CASSLDPGRAGELFF.

This clone was seen only a few times. CDR3 loop: CASRAPPGQGAYEQFF. CDR3 DNA sequence: TGTGCCAGCAGAGCTCCTCCGGGACAGGGGGCCTATGAGCAGTTCTTC. V and J are TRBV28 and TRBJ2-1, with 12 bases that match TRBD1. The CDR3 is made up of 16 amino acids. In germline, CDR1 is MDHEN, CDR2 SYDVKM. J lost 8 bases, V lost 6 bases, and 11 bases had no gene match.

This rearrangement joins TRBV28 to TRBJ1-2; a weak D match, TRBD1 (6 bases). This CDR3 is built from 15 residues. Germline V lookup: CDR1 MDHEN, CDR2 SYDVKM. V lost 6 bases, J lost 1 base, and 15 bases lay in between. The CDR3 nucleotides are TGTGCCAGCAGGACTCCCTCGGACAGTAACTATGGCTACACCTTC. Translating gives CASRTPSDSNYGYTF.

The rearrangement uses TRBV5-1 and TRBJ1-4, with D possibly matching TRBD1 (5 bases). There are 16 residues in the CDR3. CDR1 and CDR2 (germline): SGHRS, YFSETQ. V shed 5 bases and J shed 2 bases, with 16 bases lying between them. The CDR3 loop reads CASRDLGASTNEKLFF. The CDR3 DNA is TGCGCCAGCAGAGACTTAGGGGCGTCCACTAATGAAAAACTGTTTTTT.

This clone was recorded only once. The rearrangement joins TRBV10-3 to TRBJ2-7; 7 bases align to TRBD1. V dropped 6 bases and J dropped 0; count of bases not matched to a gene: 2. Germline V gene lookup returns CDR1 ENHRY and CDR2 SYGVKD. The CDR3 length is 13 residues. The CDR3 here is CAIRGQSSYEQYF. CDR3 nucleotide sequence: TGTGCCATCAGGGGACAGAGCTCCTACGAGCAGTACTTC.

The rearrangement joins TRBV11-2 to TRBJ1-3; 7 bases are a match to TRBD1. Germline values: CDR1 SGHAT, CDR2 FQNNGV. This CDR3 region has 16 residues. Trimming cost V 5 bases and J 0 bases; bases outside gene matches: 7. CDR3 region: CASSRTYRGSGNTIYF. CDR3 nucleotides: TGTGCCAGCAGCCGAACGTACAGGGGCTCTGGAAACACCATATATTTT.

For the CDR3, the DNA is TGTGCCAGAAGCTTTCGCGGCAGATGCTCTGGGGCCAACGTCCTGACTTTC. This sequence encodes CARSFRGRCSGANVLTF. The J gene is TRBJ2-6, the V gene TRBV5-3; D unclear. TRBV5-3 has ORF status, its function being uncertain. V lost 2 bases, J lost 0 bases, and 12 bases lay in between. The CDR3 has 17 residues.